Included here is one T cell receptor beta chain sequence, with context. Antigen unknown. This CDR3 spans 15 amino acids. The ends were cut back, 4 bases at V and 1 base at J, with 14 bases in the middle. The germline V gene encodes CDR1 GTSNPN and CDR2 SVGIG (reference sequence). This sample was taken from a study of STAT3 mutations in large granular lymphocyte leukemia. Study overall: Over half of T-LGLL patients had one or more immunosuppressive regimens. Whole-study findings and limits: Sampling intervals varied between patients and samples. Samples missed the first appearance of the clone. Every T-cell large granular lymphocyte leukemia patient had at least one immunodominant TCR beta clonotype. All newly emerging clones after therapy were STAT3 wild type.

Produced via immunoSEQ multiplex PCR; TCRdb's table is partial and in-frame only. This sample has 1,000 to 1,200 clones, with around 48% found just once. The chain is built from TRBV30 and TRBJ1-5; D call uncertain. This TCR came from a male patient aged 45-59 years with T-cell large granular lymphocyte leukemia. Some clones in this sample may be carry-over from other donors' samples. The sequenced material came from peripheral blood mononuclear cells. The CDR3 is CAWTAGGWSNQPQHF. CDR3 in DNA: TGTGCCTGGACGGCGGGAGGCTGGAGCAATCAGCCCCAGCATTTT.